The 2 T cell receptor beta chains below come from one sample, sequenced in a study of OX40 agonist ivuxolimab in advanced cancers. Sequencing used immunoSEQ multiplex PCR; TCRdb keeps in-frame clones, though not all of them. The sample yields tens of thousands of clones, about 88% seen once. Sample: CD4+ or CD8+ T cells sorted from blood, taken in a trial of the OX40 agonist ivuxolimab. These receptors were taken from an adult with an advanced solid tumor such as melanoma, head and neck, liver or kidney cancer.

The V and J genes are TRBV7-2 and TRBJ1-1; D is ambiguous. There are 13 residues in the CDR3. V gave up 8 bases and J gave up 1 base, with 11 bases separating them. Germline V gives CDR1 SGHTA, CDR2 FQGNSA. CDR3 amino acids: CASGSDQNTEAFF. Written as DNA, the CDR3 is TGTGCCAGCGGGTCGGACCAGAACACTGAAGCTTTCTTT.

The rearrangement joins TRBV11-3 to TRBJ1-1; D perhaps matches TRBD1 (5 bases). V gave up 3 bases and J gave up 1 base, with 9 bases separating them. This CDR3 region has 14 residues. The V gene's germline CDR1 is SGHNT and CDR2 YENEEA. The CDR3: CASSLGGRNTEAFF. CDR3 nucleotide sequence: TGTGCCAGCAGCTTGGGGGGAAGGAACACTGAAGCTTTCTTT. Together with reference TRBV11-3 and TRBJ1-1, the CDR3 gives the full variable domain: EAGVVQSPRYKIIEKKQPVAFWCNPISGHNTLYWYLQNLGQGPELLIRYENEEAVDDSQLPKDRFSAERLKGVDSTLKIQPAELGDSAVYLCASSLGGRNTEAFFGQGTRLTVV.